These T cell receptor beta chains were read from a single sample in a study of read filtering for tumor transcriptome and immune sequencing. TCRdb ran MiXCR on the reads and lists one entry per CDR3 protein. The sample carries more than 45,000 distinct CDR3 sequences, around an eighth recorded once. The sample comprised a population of CD138-negative cells sorted from bone marrow. The receptors come from a donor aged 40 or over with multiple myeloma. Each CDR3 is given with its conserved first and last residue. The D gene is left open where the match is weak. Clone size, where shown, is once, few, many, or a class for clones that have expanded.

V gene,D gene,J gene,clone size,CDR3 DNA,CDR3 protein
TRBV3-1,.,TRBJ1-4,many,TGTGCCAGCAGCCGATCCAGGGGTGAAAAACTGTTTTTT,CASSRSRGEKLFF
TRBV12-3/TRBV12-4,TRBD1,TRBJ1-5,many,TGTGCCAGCAGAACAGGGAGGGGGCGTAGCAATCAGCCCCAGCATTTT,CASRTGRGRSNQPQHF
TRBV12-3/TRBV12-4,.,TRBJ1-5,many,TGTGCCAGCAGACAGGGCAATCAGCCCCAGCATTTT,CASRQGNQPQHF
TRBV3-1,TRBD2,TRBJ2-5,.,TGTGCCAGCAGCCAAGTCGGGGCGAGCGGGGCGGAGACCCAGTACTTC,CASSQVGASGAETQYF
TRBV6-2/TRBV6-3,.,TRBJ1-1,many,TGTGCCAGCATATACAGACAGGAGAACACTGAAGCTTTCTTT,CASIYRQENTEAFF
TRBV2,.,TRBJ1-2,many,TGTGCCAGCAGGGTTGACAGGTTTCCCATGGACTTC,CASRVDRFPMDF
TRBV5-5,.,TRBJ2-6,many,TGTGCCAGCAGCTTAAGGATCTCCTCTGGGGCCAACGTCCTGACTTTC,CASSLRISSGANVLTF
TRBV7-9,.,TRBJ1-5,few,TGTGCCAGCAGCTTAGTCAGCAATCAGCCCCAGCATTTT,CASSLVSNQPQHF
TRBV3-1,.,TRBJ1-4,many,TGTGCCAGCAGCCAGCCCGGGGATAATGAAAAACTGTTTTTT,CASSQPGDNEKLFF
TRBV20-1,TRBD2,TRBJ2-1,many,TGCAGTGCTCCCAAGCGGACTAGTTCGGGTGAGCAGTTCTTC,CSAPKRTSSGEQFF
TRBV7-7,.,TRBJ1-5,.,TGTGCTAGCGGCTTGGACAGTGATCAGCCCCAGCATTTT,CASGLDSDQPQHF
TRBV5-6,.,TRBJ1-5,many,TGTGCCAGCAGCTTGTGGAGCTATAGCAATCAGCCCCAGCATTTT,CASSLWSYSNQPQHF
TRBV6-6,TRBD1,TRBJ1-5,many,TGTGCCAGCAGCCTACAGGGGGATCAGCCCCAGCATTTT,CASSLQGDQPQHF
TRBV10-3,TRBD1,TRBJ1-2,many,TGTGCCATCAGTGCCGGGACAGGGAGCTATGGCTACACCTTC,CAISAGTGSYGYTF
TRBV12-3/TRBV12-4,.,TRBJ1-2,many,TGTGCCAGCAGTTTCCCGGACTACTATGGCTACACCTTC,CASSFPDYYGYTF
TRBV20-1,.,TRBJ2-7,medium-sized,TGCAGCGCCGGGACAACTACCTACGAGCAGTACTTC,CSAGTTTYEQYF
TRBV2,.,TRBJ2-1,medium-sized,TGTGCCAGCAAGAATAGGGCATCCTACAATGAGCAGTTCTTC,CASKNRASYNEQFF
TRBV20-1,.,TRBJ2-5,many,TGCAGTGCTAGTGGGCGATTGCTTACCCAGTACTTC,CSASGRLLTQYF
TRBV29-1,.,TRBJ1-5,many,TGCAGCGTGATTGCAGGGTTAAATCAGCCCCAGCATTTT,CSVIAGLNQPQHF
TRBV6-6,.,TRBJ1-1,many,TGTGCCAGCAGTTACTCAGGGGGGAACACTGAAGCTTTCTTT,CASSYSGGNTEAFF
TRBV29-1,.,TRBJ1-1,many,TGCAGCGTTGAGGGGGGCAACCGGAACACTGAAGCTTTCTTT,CSVEGGNRNTEAFF
TRBV11-2,.,TRBJ2-5,.,TGTGCCAGCAGCTTTTCGGGGAACCAAGAGACCCAGTACTTC,CASSFSGNQETQYF
TRBV20-1,.,TRBJ1-1,many,TGCAGTCCTGCGGCAGGGCAAGTCGGGAGAACTGAAGCTTTCTTT,CSPAAGQVGRTEAFF
TRBV7-7,.,TRBJ1-5,many,TGTGCTAGCAGCTTAGAGGACGGAGAAGGCAGTCAGCCCCAGCATTTT,CASSLEDGEGSQPQHF
TRBV28,.,TRBJ2-1,many,TGTGCCAGCAGTTTAGCGTTGAATGAGCAGTTCTTC,CASSLALNEQFF
TRBV6-6,.,TRBJ2-2,many,TGTGCCAGCAGGCCCCCTGTCACCGGGGAGCTGTTTTTT,CASRPPVTGELFF
TRBV9,.,TRBJ2-1,few,TGTGCCAGCAGCGTAGCTACGTACGATGAGCAGTTCTTC,CASSVATYDEQFF